Following are 4 T cell receptor beta chains from one sample sequenced in a study of beta chain features in type 1 diabetes. As every portion of the isolated RNA was reverse transcribed, the sequencing read expressed TCRB transcripts. The repertoire was sequenced with immunoSEQ multiplex PCR; TCRdb's copy has only in-frame clones and lacks some. The table lists about 930,000 clones, 17% of them singletons. Specimen: naive CD4+ T cells from blood. The receptors derive from a woman between 18 and 30 years old in good health.

This clone has more than one count but fewer than ten. The chain employs TRBV13 and TRBJ2-2; D remains unclear. V lost 0 bases and J 2 bases, leaving 10 bases between the germline ends. Germline-derived CDR1 and CDR2 are PRHDT and FYEKMQ (reference sequence). The CDR3 runs to 16 residues. CDR3 sequence reads: CASSLGLGPNTGELFF. As DNA, the CDR3 is TGTGCCAGCAGCTTAGGGCTAGGGCCAAACACCGGGGAGCTGTTTTTT.

This clone was picked up a small number of times. This rearrangement joins TRBV27 to TRBJ2-3; D might be TRBD1 (6 bases). The V end was cut by 4 bases, the J end by 2 bases, with 16 bases between. Germline lookup yields CDR1 MNHEY and CDR2 SMNVEV (reference sequence). The CDR3 consists of 16 residues. The CDR3 loop is CASSSRTVPFTDTQYF. The CDR3 nucleotides are TGTGCCAGCAGTTCTCGGACAGTCCCTTTCACAGATACGCAGTATTTT.

This chain uses TRBV7-6 with TRBJ2-7, with no clear D. Trimming stripped 1 base from V and 6 bases from J, with 7 bases between. This CDR3 is 12 amino acids long. CDR1 is SGHVS, CDR2 FNYEAQ, per germline. CDR3 residues: CASSLVDGEQYF. In nucleotides, the CDR3 is TGTGCCAGCAGCTTAGTAGACGGCGAGCAGTACTTC.

The rearrangement links TRBV10-3 to TRBJ2-3, with D maybe TRBD1 (6 bases). This CDR3 is built from 15 residues. Looked up from germline, CDR1 is ENHRY and CDR2 is SYGVKD. Trimming took off 4 bases at V and 5 bases at J, with 16 bases between the two ends. CDR3 in amino acids: CAISGRAGVEDTQYF. The DNA of the CDR3 is TGTGCCATCAGTGGTAGGGCAGGGGTTGAAGATACGCAGTATTTT.